This T cell receptor (beta chain) derives from a study of shared clonotypes between healthy human individuals. General study results and limits: Donor scarcity curtailed the genetic and exposure-history diversity represented herein. Only blood samples were collected, and tissue repertoires likely differ.

This clone was recorded once. Its cognate antigen is unknown. Positive CCR7 selection of CD45RO-negative cells yielded the naive CD8 cells, and terminally differentiated effector memory CD45RA+ cells were excluded. The assay was immunoSEQ multiplex PCR, and TCRdb's table has in-frame clones only and misses some. This table has hundreds of thousands of clones, roughly 95% appearing once. Sequences were obtained from naive CD8+ T cells sorted from blood. This TCR was sampled from a woman between 25 and 40 years old in good health.

The CDR3 loop reads CASSVAGDYSYEQYF. In DNA form, the CDR3 reads TGTGCCAGCAGCGTAGCTGGGGACTACTCCTACGAGCAGTACTTC. The chain employs TRBV9 and TRBJ2-7; 7 nucleotides agree with TRBD2. The ends lost 0 bases at V and 0 bases at J; junction bases unmatched: 3. Per the germline V gene, CDR1 is SGDLS and CDR2 is YYNGEE. CDR3 size: 15 residues.